What follows are 11 T cell receptor beta chains derived from one specimen sequenced in a study of OX40 agonist ivuxolimab in advanced cancers. TCRdb's table, derived via immunoSEQ multiplex PCR, lists solely in-frame clones and lacks some. This table holds fewer than 25,000 clones, approximately 84% found once. Sequencing used CD4+ or CD8+ T cells sorted from blood, obtained in a trial of the OX40 agonist ivuxolimab. The receptor set was obtained from an adult with an advanced solid tumor such as melanoma, head and neck, liver or kidney cancer.

This rearrangement joins TRBV18 to TRBJ2-1; 8 bases map to TRBD1. CDR1 KGHSH and CDR2 LQKENI come from the germline V gene. Germline trimming cut 3 bases from V and 8 bases from J; bases unmatched to any gene: 12. The CDR3 has 16 amino acids. The chain's CDR3 is CASSPRTGPNGDEQFF. CDR3 nucleotides: TGTGCCAGCTCACCGCGGACAGGGCCAAACGGTGATGAGCAGTTCTTC.

This clone appeared once. In DNA, the CDR3 is TGTGCCAGCAGTTCTACTTCCGGGGTATCGGACAATGAGCAGTTCTTC. Amino acid sequence: CASSSTSGVSDNEQFF. V gene TRBV27 combines with J gene TRBJ2-1, with a tentative D call TRBD2 (5 bases). This CDR3 spans 16 amino acids. The germline CDR1 and CDR2 sequences are MNHEY and SMNVEV (reference sequence). The V gene lost 4 bases and the J gene lost 5 bases, with 18 bases spanning the gap.

This clone is medium-sized (0.01 to 0.1%) by share. The gene calls are TRBV9 and TRBJ2-2; 8 nucleotides line up with TRBD1. V dropped 0 bases and J dropped 5; count of bases not matched to a gene: 6. The germline V gene has CDR1 SGDLS and CDR2 YYNGEE. This CDR3 region has 16 residues. CDR3 sequence (DNA): TGTGCCAGCAGCGTAGGCCAGGGGGCGCGTACCGGGGAGCTGTTTTTT. Residues: CASSVGQGARTGELFF.

The chain uses TRBV5-6 and TRBJ1-1; the D gene is possibly TRBD1 (5 bases). Germline CDR1 SGHDT, CDR2 YYEEEE. Trimming removed 0 bases from V and 7 bases from J, with 10 bases in between. This CDR3 comprises 13 residues. The CDR3 sequence is CASSLGEGFEAFF. CDR3 nucleotide sequence: TGTGCCAGCAGCTTGGGGGAGGGGTTTGAAGCTTTCTTT. The full variable domain, completed using reference TRBV5-6 and TRBJ1-1, is DAGVTQSPTHLIKTRGQQVTLRCSPKSGHDTVSWYQQALGQGPQFIFQYYEEEERQRGNFPDRFSGHQFPNYSSELNVNALLLGDSALYLCASSLGEGFEAFFGQGTRLTVV.

The chain carries TRBV5-5 and TRBJ2-3; D gene unclear. V dropped 1 base and J dropped 0 bases, with 6 bases sitting between them. This CDR3 spans 14 amino acids. CDR1 SGHKS and CDR2 YYEKEE come from the germline V gene (reference sequence). DNA for the CDR3: TGTGCCAGCAGCTTGACGGGCAGCACAGATACGCAGTATTTT. Its protein is CASSLTGSTDTQYF.

This chain connects TRBV9 to TRBJ1-1; no reliable D call. The germline gives CDR1 SGDLS, CDR2 YYNGEE. Between the trimmed V and J ends, which lost 0 bases and 2 bases, there was a span of 8 bases. The length of the CDR3 is 14 residues. Written as DNA, the CDR3 is TGTGCCAGCAGCGTAGGTGGGGTCAACACTGAAGCTTTCTTT. It yields the protein CASSVGGVNTEAFF.

The chain recombines TRBV27 with TRBJ1-3, with D possibly TRBD1 on 5 matching bases. This CDR3 comprises 15 residues. Germline V gene lookup returns CDR1 MNHEY and CDR2 SMNVEV (reference sequence). Deletions cut 4 bases from V and 0 bases from J, with 10 bases between. The CDR3 is CASSSSGSSGNTIYF. Here the CDR3 DNA reads TGTGCCAGCAGTTCTTCAGGGAGCTCTGGAAACACCATATATTTT.

CDR3 coding DNA: TGTGCCAGCAGCCCCCGGGACAGGGAAGTTGGCGGCTATGGCTACACCTTC. Translated: CASSPRDREVGGYGYTF. The J gene is TRBJ1-2, the V gene TRBV5-6, with 9 positions matching TRBD1. This CDR3 has 17 amino acids. J gave up 4 bases and V 4 bases, and 14 bases lay outside the gene matches. Germline lookup yields CDR1 SGHDT and CDR2 YYEEEE.

This clone was detected only once. The rearrangement joins TRBV7-2 to TRBJ1-4; D gene unclear. Germline lookup yields CDR1 SGHTA and CDR2 FQGNSA. V lost 5 bases and J lost 0, with 10 bases in between. The CDR3 has 15 amino acids. In nucleotides, the CDR3 is TGTGCCAGCAGCCGGCACAGTACAACTAATGAAAAACTGTTTTTT. Translating gives CASSRHSTTNEKLFF. Full variable domain (remainder filled in from reference TRBV7-2 and TRBJ1-4): GAGVSQSPSNKVTEKGKDVELRCDPISGHTALYWYRQSLGQGLEFLIYFQGNSAPDKSGLPSDRFSAERTGGSVSTLTIQRTQQEDSAVYLCASSRHSTTNEKLFFGSGTQLSVL.

This chain joins TRBV7-8 and TRBJ2-1; 14 positions match TRBD2. V lost 3 bases and J lost 3; bases outside the gene matches: 1. CDR1 and CDR2 (germline): SGHVS, FQNEAQ. CDR3 length: 16 amino acids. This CDR3 reads CASSLTSGRVYNEQFF. CDR3 in DNA: TGTGCCAGCAGCTTGACTAGCGGGAGGGTCTACAATGAGCAGTTCTTC.

In nucleotides, the CDR3 is TGCGCCAGCAGCTTGGCTCGGGTCGGAACCTTTGAAGCTTTCTTT. Its protein is CASSLARVGTFEAFF. This chain uses TRBV5-1 with TRBJ1-1; D not resolved. V lost 0 bases and J 7 bases, leaving 16 bases between the germline ends. CDR3 length equals 15 residues. Germline lookup yields CDR1 SGHRS and CDR2 YFSETQ.